This entry is about one T cell receptor (beta chain). These data originate in a study of technical replicates of blood from a handful of donors. TCRdb keeps only in-frame clones here, not all; method: immunoSEQ multiplex PCR. The repertoire has 12,000 or so clones, 85% to 95% of them found once; the top ten carry 6.3%. Germline loops: CDR1 SGDLS, CDR2 YYNGEE. The CDR3 runs to 17 residues. V shed 3 bases, J shed 0 bases, and the junction held 6 bases outside the gene matches. This chain uses TRBV9 with TRBJ2-4; 10 bases map to TRBD2. This receptor was identified in a human donor in good health. Specimen: PBMCs. The CDR3: CASSARTSGRAKNIQYF. CDR3 sequence (DNA): TGTGCCAGCAGCGCACGGACTAGCGGACGAGCCAAAAACATTCAGTACTTC.